This TCR beta chain came from a study of T cell clonality in common variable immunodeficiency. General study points: CVID subjects shared fewer TCRbeta clones than healthy controls did. Common variable immunodeficiency TCR beta sequences reportedly had fewer deletions and N-nucleotide insertions.

Sequencing was performed with immunoSEQ multiplex PCR; in TCRdb, only in-frame clones are kept and a portion is missing. The sample holds some 25,000 clones, and no clone turns up only once. Comment on this clone: Its antigen is unidentified. The read ends 3 residues early relative to the CDR3; the germline J gene fills the gap.

The V gene's germline CDR1 is SGHAT and CDR2 FQDESV (reference sequence). The V and J ends lost 2 bases and 6 bases, in that order; junction bases with no gene match: 7. The CDR3 is made up of 15 amino acids. Of CVID subjects, approximately 15 were female and 29 male, mean age roughly 40. Caucasian heritage predominated among both patients and controls. For at least one year, all CVID subjects received replacement immunoglobulin. Input material: peripheral blood mononuclear cells. This clonotype was sampled from a human donor with common variable immunodeficiency. V usage is TRBV11-1 and J usage is TRBJ2-7; 10 bases match TRBD2. The CDR3 reads CASSLSPSGGSEQYF. The covered CDR3 bases are TGTGCCAGCAGCTTATCTCCTAGCGGGGGCTCCGAG. The full variable domain, with the rest looked up from reference TRBV11-1 and TRBJ2-7, is EAEVAQSPRYKITEKSQAVAFWCDPISGHATLYWYRQILGQGPELLVQFQDESVVDDSQLPKDRFSAERLKGVDSTLKIQPAELGDSAMYLCASSLSPSGGSEQYFGPGTRLTVT.